This TCR beta chain was observed in a study of shared T cell receptors in the human thymus. The method was immunoSEQ multiplex PCR; TCRdb's version includes in-frame clones alone and lacks a portion of them. The sample includes approximately 760,000 clones, 70% to 90% of them seen just once. CDR1 SGDLS and CDR2 YYNGEE come from the germline V gene. Unmatched junction bases numbered 8, after V lost 4 bases and J lost 1 base. CDR3 length: 16 residues. The same data also contributed to another study, on human thymus T cells. That source notes: Donors were healthy Finnish infants having corrective surgery for congenital heart defects.

The material sequenced was thymocytes. This clonotype originated in a girl less than two years old with a congenital heart defect. The V call is TRBV9, the J call TRBJ2-5; 9 bases match TRBD2. The CDR3 reads CASSSPSSGAQETQYF. Here the CDR3 DNA reads TGTGCCAGCAGCTCCCCGTCTAGCGGGGCCCAAGAGACCCAGTACTTC.